This entry lists 8 T cell receptor beta chains sequenced from one sample in a study of T cells in Graves' hyperthyroidism and ophthalmopathy. Amplified TCR beta CDR3 regions came from RNA transcripts. In the first-round RT-PCR of the TCR CDR3, the HTBI primer set was used. From the multiplex PCR reads, TCRdb called clonotypes with MiXCR, one entry per CDR3 protein. The data hold 550,000 to 700,000 distinct CDR3 sequences, with around 45% observed a single time. The sequencing sample was made of peripheral blood or thyroid tissue (not recorded which). All receptors derive from an adult woman with Graves' disease, either hyperthyroidism or ophthalmopathy (not recorded which).

This clonotype was counted between two and nine times. This chain joins TRBV10-3 and TRBJ1-5; D remains unclear. V shed 10 bases and J shed 1 base, with 17 bases lying between them. CDR3 length equals 15 residues. Germline CDR1 reads ENHRY; CDR2 reads SYGVKD. CDR3 sequence: CASNKILASNQPQHF. The CDR3 coding sequence is TGTGCCAGCAATAAGATCCTAGCGAGCAATCAGCCCCAGCATTTT.

This clonotype was counted between two and nine times. The chain employs TRBV7-9 and TRBJ1-2; D is uncertain. The CDR3 is 13 residues long. Trimming removed 2 bases at V and 4 bases at J, with 8 bases between. Germline loops: CDR1 SEHNR, CDR2 FQNEAQ (reference sequence). This CDR3 is CASSLILSYGYTF. The CDR3 DNA is TGTGCCAGCAGCTTAATTCTGAGCTATGGCTACACCTTC.

The chain has TRBV15 and TRBJ1-1; TRBD1 agrees at 8 bases. The CDR3 loop spans 13 amino acids. V lost 5 bases, J lost 10 bases, and 9 bases stayed unmatched. The germline gives CDR1 LNHNV, CDR2 YYDKDF (reference sequence). The CDR3 nucleotides are TGTGCCACCAGCGGGGGGACAGGCGGTGGAGCTTTCTTT. Protein: CATSGGTGGGAFF.

The rearrangement links TRBV20-1 to TRBJ1-2; TRBD1 agrees at 10 bases. V trimming: 8 bases; J trimming: 13 bases; junction bases outside the gene matches: 10. The germline V gene encodes CDR1 DFQATT and CDR2 SNEGSKA (reference sequence). This CDR3 comprises 11 residues. CDR3 residues: CSPPGDRGSTF. The CDR3 DNA sequence: TGCAGTCCGCCCGGGGACAGGGGATCCACCTTC.

This clonotype was seen just once. The J gene is TRBJ2-7, the V gene TRBV6-1, with TRBD1 matching 7 bases. Trimming took 10 bases from V and 5 from J; bases not matched to a gene: 11. Germline V gene lookup returns CDR1 MNHNS and CDR2 SASEGT. This CDR3 spans 13 amino acids. CDR3 in amino acids: CATQRQGSHEQYF. For the CDR3, the DNA is TGTGCCACGCAAAGACAGGGTTCCCACGAGCAGTACTTC.

The genes are TRBV7-2 and TRBJ2-3, with D possibly TRBD2 on 6 matching bases. From germline, CDR1 is SGHTA and CDR2 FQGNSA. The germline V and J ends were trimmed by 1 base and 3 bases, with 14 bases remaining between them. This CDR3 has 16 amino acids. The CDR3 nucleotides read TGTGCCAGCAGCTTAGTTCCGGGAGCCCCAACAGATACGCAGTATTTT. Amino acids: CASSLVPGAPTDTQYF.

There are many counts of this clonotype. The genes are TRBV7-9 and TRBJ2-5; 12 bases align to TRBD2. The V segment lost 5 bases and the J segment 4 bases; nucleotides outside the gene matches: 11. The CDR3 contains 17 residues. Germline V gives CDR1 SEHNR, CDR2 FQNEAQ (reference sequence). The CDR3 DNA sequence: TGTGCCAGCAGCCCCAGGGCCACTAGCGGGAGGTCAGAGACCCAGTACTTC. Amino acid sequence: CASSPRATSGRSETQYF.

This clonotype was seen repeatedly, ten times or more. The junction does not match germline at one end; this may be a read error. The CDR3 here is CASSLRDTTSCLF. The CDR3 DNA sequence: TGTGCCAGCAGCTTGCGGGACACCACCTCGTGTCTCTTT. The V call is TRBV5-4, the J call TRBJ1-1; maybe TRBD1 (6 bases). The CDR3 is 13 amino acids. Germline V lookup: CDR1 SGHNT, CDR2 YYREEE (reference sequence).